A single sample gave rise to the 27 T cell receptor beta chains below, sequenced in a study of identical twins. A single record per CDR3 protein comes from TCRdb applying MiXCR to the 5' RACE reads. The sample has hundreds of thousands of distinct CDR3 sequences; 5.5% to 6.5% are singletons. The sequencing input was naive T cells sorted from blood. The receptor source for this set is a man aged 18 to 29 in good health.

This chain uses TRBV3-1 with TRBJ1-5; D unresolved. Germline V lookup: CDR1 LGHDT, CDR2 YNNKEL (reference sequence). This CDR3 spans 13 amino acids. With 1 base removed from V and 6 bases from J, the gap between germline ends came to 7 bases. The CDR3 region is CASSQGRFQPQHF. DNA of the CDR3: TGTGCCAGCAGCCAAGGGAGATTTCAGCCCCAGCATTTT.

The chain links TRBV20-1 to TRBJ2-7, with TRBD1 as a possible D gene (6 bases). CDR3 length equals 13 residues. Trimming took 0 bases from V and 1 from J, leaving 7 bases between them. In germline, CDR1 is DFQATT, CDR2 SNEGSKA (reference sequence). CDR3 nucleotide sequence: TGCAGTGCTAGAGAAGGACAGTCCTACGAGCAGTACGTC. Amino acid sequence: CSAREGQSYEQYV.

V and J are TRBV9 and TRBJ2-7; a possible D gene is TRBD2 (5 bases). V was pared by 0 bases and J by 2 bases, with 12 bases between. This CDR3 region has 15 residues. The germline CDR1 and CDR2 sequences are SGDLS and YYNGEE. The CDR3 bases are TGTGCCAGCAGCGTAGCGAGCGGACTCCCCTACGAGCAGTACTTC. Encoded protein: CASSVASGLPYEQYF.

This clonotype was counted between two and nine times. This chain links TRBV24-1 with TRBJ2-2; maybe TRBD2 (5 bases). V was pared by 9 bases and J by 1 base, with 11 bases between. The CDR3 is made up of 14 amino acids. Looked up from germline, CDR1 is KGHDR and CDR2 is SFDVKD. CDR3 DNA sequence: TGTGCCACCCGCGCCGGGAAGAACACCGGGGAGCTGTTTTTT. Protein sequence: CATRAGKNTGELFF.

This chain uses TRBV5-1 with TRBJ2-5, with D possibly being TRBD2 (6 bases). V was pared by 10 bases and J by 2 bases, with 12 bases between. The CDR3 totals 12 residues. The V gene's germline CDR1 is SGHRS and CDR2 YFSETQ. The CDR3 sequence is CASTRGQETQYF. In DNA, the CDR3 is TGCGCCTCTACCCGGGGGCAAGAGACCCAGTACTTC.

At least ten counts were recorded for this clonotype. The chain joins TRBV12-3 or TRBV12-4 to TRBJ2-7, with a tentative D call TRBD2 (6 bases). Trimming removed 1 base from V and 3 bases from J, with 10 bases in between. This CDR3 has 14 amino acids. The chain's CDR3 is CASSLGLGFYEQYF. The CDR3, as DNA: TGTGCCAGCAGTTTAGGACTAGGATTCTACGAGCAGTACTTC.

This clonotype has only a few counts. The J gene is TRBJ2-3, the V gene TRBV6-2 or TRBV6-3; D possibly corresponds to TRBD2 (7 bases). V was shortened by 5 bases and J by 0 bases, with 18 bases between the two germline ends. This CDR3 spans 17 amino acids. CDR1 MNHEY and CDR2 SVGEGT come from the germline V gene. The chain's CDR3 is CASSSSGGPKSTDTQYF. CDR3 in DNA: TGTGCCAGCAGTAGTTCGGGGGGCCCGAAAAGCACAGATACGCAGTATTTT.

V and J are TRBV9 and TRBJ2-5; the D gene is possibly TRBD2 (5 bases). This CDR3 spans 14 amino acids. The V end lost 0 bases, the J end lost 5 bases, and 11 bases lay between the germline ends. The germline CDR1 and CDR2 sequences are SGDLS and YYNGEE. CDR3 sequence: CASSVVGRGETQYF. CDR3 in DNA: TGTGCCAGCAGCGTAGTGGGGAGAGGGGAGACCCAGTACTTC.

The sample holds many counts of this clonotype. This chain uses TRBV6-1 with TRBJ2-2; D is unresolved. From germline, CDR1 is MNHNS and CDR2 SASEGT. The V gene lost 6 bases and the J gene lost 2 bases, with 7 bases spanning the gap. This CDR3 has 13 amino acids. CDR3 residues: CASRDLNTGELFF. Here the CDR3 DNA reads TGTGCCAGCAGGGACCTAAACACCGGGGAGCTGTTTTTT.

Ten or more counts support this clonotype. This chain links TRBV7-9 with TRBJ2-7, with TRBD1 matching 7 bases. CDR1 is SEHNR, CDR2 FQNEAQ, per germline (reference sequence). This CDR3 has 13 residues. Trimming took 5 bases from V and 5 from J; bases not matched to a gene: 6. In DNA, the CDR3 is TGTGCCAGCAGCCCGGACAGGAAGGACGAGCAGTACTTC. It encodes CASSPDRKDEQYF.

This clonotype was observed a handful of times. The CDR3 loop is CASGPPQYNEQFF. The CDR3 DNA reads TGTGCCAGTGGACCACCCCAATACAATGAGCAGTTCTTC. The chain carries TRBV12-3 or TRBV12-4 and TRBJ2-1; D gene uncertain. Trimming cost V 9 bases and J 4 bases, with 13 bases left between them. This CDR3 comprises 13 residues.

This clonotype was seen more than once but under ten times. The junction differs from germline at one of its ends, possibly a read error. The gene calls are TRBV4-1 and TRBJ2-5; no clear D gene. Germline CDR1 and CDR2: MGHRA and YSYEKL. The CDR3 totals 14 residues. CDR3 sequence: CASSQEVVQVTQYF. The CDR3 DNA follows: TGCGCCAGCAGCCAAGAGGTGGTGCAAGTGACCCAGTACTTC.

This clonotype has a count of ten or more. The chain couples TRBV29-1 to TRBJ2-1; 13 nucleotides align to TRBD2. Germline CDR1 reads SQVTM; CDR2 reads ANQGSEA. This CDR3 spans 14 amino acids. CDR3 region: CSGAGTSGESLQFF. DNA for the CDR3: TGCAGTGGGGCTGGGACTAGCGGGGAAAGTCTACAGTTCTTC.

In its sample, this clonotype was seen many times. This rearrangement joins TRBV27 to TRBJ2-5; D perhaps matches TRBD2 (7 bases). CDR3 length: 14 amino acids. The ends were cut back, 7 bases at V and 3 bases at J, with 15 bases in the middle. Germline V gene data show CDR1 as MNHEY and CDR2 as SMNVEV (reference sequence). In nucleotides, the CDR3 is TGTGCCAGCAAAACCGCGGGGGCAGAAGAGACCCAGTACTTC. This gives the protein CASKTAGAEETQYF.

On this clonotype itself: A much larger clone differs by one base, so this may be a read error. This chain's CDR3 is CSSTGSPTNEKLFF. The DNA for the CDR3 is TGCAGTTCTACAGGGAGCCCAACTAATGAAAAACTGTTTTTT. J is TRBJ1-4 and V is TRBV20-1; possible D gene TRBD1, 6 bases. Germline-derived CDR1 and CDR2 are DFQATT and SNEGSKA (reference sequence). Trimming cost V 8 bases and J 0 bases, with 13 bases left between them. The CDR3 totals 14 residues.

This clonotype was seen at least ten times. The V and J genes are TRBV6-1 and TRBJ2-1; 7 nucleotides agree with TRBD1. This CDR3 is 14 amino acids long. Trimming took 10 bases from V and 2 from J; bases not matched to a gene: 8. In germline, CDR1 is MNHNS, CDR2 SASEGT. DNA for the CDR3: TGTGCCACCACGGGACAGCCCACCTACAATGAGCAGTTCTTC. Residues: CATTGQPTYNEQFF.

For this clonotype: One junction end disagrees with the germline gene, perhaps due to a read error. This chain joins TRBV6-5 and TRBJ2-5, with a weak D call TRBD2 (6 bases). Germline V CDR1 and CDR2: MNHEY, SVGAGI. The CDR3 runs to 16 residues. CDR3 coding DNA: TGTGCCAGGAGTTACCCCCTCGGGGGAGTGGAAGAGACCCAGTACTTC. Amino acid sequence: CARSYPLGGVEETQYF.

Ten or more counts support this clonotype. The rearrangement joins TRBV29-1 to TRBJ2-1; D possibly corresponds to TRBD2 (5 bases). CDR1 SQVTM and CDR2 ANQGSEA come from the germline V gene. V was shortened by 0 bases and J by 5 bases, with 14 bases between the two germline ends. The CDR3 is made up of 15 amino acids. As DNA, the CDR3 is TGCAGCGTTGAAGACCAAACTAGTGGGGACAATGAGCAGTTCTTC. Translating gives CSVEDQTSGDNEQFF.

The chain is built from TRBV20-1 and TRBJ2-7; a weak D match, TRBD2 (7 bases). The CDR3 has 19 residues. From germline, CDR1 is DFQATT and CDR2 SNEGSKA (reference sequence). Trimming cost V 0 bases and J 0 bases, with 24 bases left between them. CDR3 in DNA: TGCAGTGCTAGAGAAACAGGGAGACCGGGACGCGGGGGCTCCTACGAGCAGTACTTC. Its translation: CSARETGRPGRGGSYEQYF.

The chain couples TRBV7-9 to TRBJ2-7; 9 nucleotides align to TRBD2. V trimming: 7 bases; J trimming: 6 bases; junction bases outside the gene matches: 16. The CDR3 runs 16 residues. Germline values: CDR1 SEHNR, CDR2 FQNEAQ (reference sequence). The CDR3 nucleotides read TGTGCCAGCACCCCCGCGGTGGCGGGAGGGCCGGTCGAGCAGTACGTC. Residues: CASTPAVAGGPVEQYV.

This clonotype was detected many times. The chain carries TRBV11-2 and TRBJ1-2, with D possibly being TRBD1 (6 bases). The CDR3 runs 17 residues. Germline CDR1 is SGHAT and CDR2 is FQNNGV. Trimming removed 1 base from V and 4 bases from J, with 19 bases in between. Written as DNA, the CDR3 is TGTGCCAGCAGCTTAGGAAAACAGGGAATTAACAGCTATGGCTACACCTTC. Translation: CASSLGKQGINSYGYTF. Full variable domain (missing parts from reference TRBV11-2 and TRBJ1-2): EAGVAQSPRYKIIEKRQSVAFWCNPISGHATLYWYQQILGQGPKLLIQFQNNGVVDDSQLPKDRFSAERLKGVDSTLKIQPAKLEDSAVYLCASSLGKQGINSYGYTFGSGTRLTVV.

The table lists this clonotype with many counts. The gene calls are TRBV20-1 and TRBJ1-5; 7 bases line up with TRBD1. CDR3 length: 15 amino acids. Germline V CDR1 and CDR2: DFQATT, SNEGSKA (reference sequence). V lost 4 bases, J lost 0 bases, and 6 bases stayed unmatched. CDR3: CSAITGTDSNQPQHF. The CDR3 region has the DNA TGCAGTGCTATAACCGGGACAGATAGCAATCAGCCCCAGCATTTT.

This clonotype has just a few counts. V gene TRBV18 combines with J gene TRBJ2-1, with 9 positions matching TRBD2. CDR1 is KGHSH and CDR2 is LQKENI in the germline V gene. Trimming cost V 3 bases and J 8 bases; bases outside gene matches: 11. The CDR3 loop spans 16 amino acids. CDR3 region: CASSPLGGSGSHEQFF. In DNA form, the CDR3 reads TGTGCCAGCTCACCCCTAGGCGGTAGCGGGAGTCATGAGCAGTTCTTC.

This clonotype was recorded at least ten times. The V and J genes are TRBV5-1 and TRBJ2-3; 10 bases fit TRBD2. The CDR3 covers 14 residues. V gave up 4 bases and J gave up 4 bases; unmatched junction bases: 3. Germline V lookup: CDR1 SGHRS, CDR2 YFSETQ. The CDR3 spells CASSLGTSADTQYF. The CDR3 nucleotides read TGCGCCAGCAGCCTCGGGACTAGCGCAGATACGCAGTATTTT.

This clonotype appeared once. V and J are TRBV7-8 and TRBJ2-1; possibly TRBD2 for D (6 bases). CDR3 length equals 19 residues. The ends were cut back, 5 bases at V and 0 bases at J, with 23 bases in the middle. CDR1 and CDR2 from the germline V gene are SGHVS and FQNEAQ. CDR3 loop: CASSPTRLINISSYNEQFF. The CDR3 coding sequence is TGTGCCAGCAGCCCGACTAGACTTATAAACATCAGCTCCTACAATGAGCAGTTCTTC.

This rearrangement joins TRBV11-3 to TRBJ2-1; D is perhaps TRBD2 (6 bases). Trimming stripped 1 base from V and 7 bases from J, with 14 bases between. There are 15 residues in the CDR3. CDR1 is SGHNT, CDR2 YENEEA, per germline. The CDR3 loop is CASSLGGGTGNEQFF. The CDR3 region has the DNA TGTGCCAGCAGCTTAGGGGGCGGGACGGGAAATGAGCAGTTCTTC.

The V and J genes are TRBV7-2 and TRBJ2-7, with D possibly being TRBD2 (5 bases). This CDR3 spans 15 amino acids. V lost 1 base to trimming and J lost 0 bases, with 10 bases between them. The germline V gene has CDR1 SGHTA and CDR2 FQGNSA. The DNA for the CDR3 is TGTGCCAGCAGCTTAGGTCGGGGTTTCTCCTACGAGCAGTACTTC. Its translation is CASSLGRGFSYEQYF.